One and the same sample provided the 20 T cell receptor beta chains below, sequenced in a study of tumour-infiltrating T cells in Burkitt lymphoma. TCRdb's copy holds only in-frame clones and misses some; the assay was immunoSEQ multiplex PCR. The table has some 7,800 clones, under 85% seen once. The sequenced sample consisted of tumor tissue. These receptors originate from a human donor with diffuse large B-cell lymphoma.

This clone is medium-sized in the sample. The rearrangement uses TRBV4-1 and TRBJ2-4, with D possibly TRBD1 on 5 matching bases. The CDR3 consists of 14 residues. With 0 bases removed from V and 9 bases from J, the gap between germline ends came to 12 bases. Germline values: CDR1 MGHRA, CDR2 YSYEKL. CDR3 DNA: TGCGCCAGCAGCCAAGATAGACAGCTAGGCATTCAGTACTTC. It is translated as CASSQDRQLGIQYF.

For this clone: Germline is not matched at one junction end, which may reflect a read error. In the same sample, other DNA sequences code for this CDR3. This sequence joins TRBV13 and TRBJ1-1, with D perhaps matching TRBD1 (5 bases). CDR1 and CDR2 (germline): PRHDT, FYEKMQ (reference sequence). The length of the CDR3 is 12 residues. CDR3 in amino acids: CASRAGTPEAFF. Here the CDR3 DNA reads TGTGCCAGCAGGGCGGGGACCCCTGAAGCTTTTTTT.

The CDR3 nucleotides are TGTGCCAGCAGCTCCTTCGGACAGGGTTCGACTGAAGCTTTCTTT. It yields the protein CASSSFGQGSTEAFF. The gene calls are TRBV5-6 and TRBJ1-1; 8 nucleotides agree with TRBD1. The ends lost 3 bases at V and 5 bases at J; junction bases unmatched: 9. The CDR3 consists of 15 residues. Germline CDR1 SGHDT, CDR2 YYEEEE.

V gene TRBV5-1 combines with J gene TRBJ2-5; possibly TRBD1 for D (5 bases). The CDR3 runs to 15 residues. Germline V CDR1 and CDR2: SGHRS, YFSETQ. Between the trimmed V and J ends, which lost 5 bases and 2 bases, there was a span of 16 bases. The CDR3 coding sequence is TGCGCCAGCAGAGGTTCGCAGGGAATACAAGAGACCCAGTACTTC. It encodes CASRGSQGIQETQYF.

This clone was picked up one time. V and J are TRBV10-3 and TRBJ2-1; 8 bases are shared with TRBD2. The CDR3 consists of 15 residues. CDR1 is ENHRY and CDR2 is SYGVKD in the germline V gene. Trimming removed 3 bases from V and 5 bases from J; junction bases left unmatched: 6. CDR3 amino acids: CAISDTSGPHNEQFF. The CDR3 nucleotides are TGTGCCATCAGTGATACTAGCGGACCTCACAATGAGCAGTTCTTC.

V and J are TRBV12-5 and TRBJ2-1; TRBD2 agrees at 14 bases. There are 19 residues in the CDR3. Per germline, CDR1 LGHNT and CDR2 FRNRAP. V gave up 3 bases and J gave up 1 base; unmatched junction bases: 8. The CDR3 DNA reads as TGTGCTAGTGGTTTCATTGGGACTAGCGGGGGCCGTTCCTACAATGAGCAGTTCTTC. Translating it yields CASGFIGTSGGRSYNEQFF.

V is TRBV18 and J is TRBJ1-2; possible D gene TRBD1, 5 bases. Germline V gives CDR1 KGHSH, CDR2 LQKENI. The CDR3 contains 13 residues. The ends were cut back, 3 bases at V and 3 bases at J, with 8 bases in the middle. The CDR3, as DNA: TGTGCCAGCTCACCCCGGGGGGACTATGGCTACACCTTC. Protein product: CASSPRGDYGYTF.

This rearrangement joins TRBV6-5 to TRBJ2-5; possibly TRBD2 for D (6 bases). Germline CDR1 is MNHEY and CDR2 is SVGAGI. V dropped 8 bases and J dropped 0 bases, with 7 bases sitting between them. This CDR3 contains 12 residues. The DNA for the CDR3 is TGTGCCAGCCGGGGGTACCAAGAGACCCAGTACTTC. Amino acids: CASRGYQETQYF.

This clone was seen only a few times. The DNA of the CDR3 is TGTGCCACCAGCAGAAATTACAGAAGCACAGATACGCAGTATTTT. It translates to CATSRNYRSTDTQYF. The V call is TRBV15, the J call TRBJ2-3, with D unresolved. Trimming pared 2 bases from V and 0 bases from J, leaving 9 bases between. The CDR3 runs to 15 residues. Germline V lookup: CDR1 LNHNV, CDR2 YYDKDF (reference sequence).

The chain carries TRBV5-1 and TRBJ2-5; D possibly uses TRBD1 or TRBD2 (5 bases each). V lost 3 bases and J 5 bases, leaving 20 bases between the germline ends. The germline gives CDR1 SGHRS, CDR2 YFSETQ. There are 16 residues in the CDR3. The CDR3 nucleotides are TGCGCCAGCAGCTCGAACACCGGGGCCCCGGGGGAGACCCAGTACTTC. Its protein product is CASSSNTGAPGETQYF.

This clone was seen more than once but under ten times. This chain joins TRBV21-1 and TRBJ1-5. TRBV21-1 is a listed pseudogene. CDR3 length equals 16 residues. The CDR3 is CASSRVLEGSNQPQHF. DNA of the CDR3: TGTGCCAGCAGCAGAGTCCTGGAGGGCAGCAATCAGCCCCAGCATTTT.

This rearrangement joins TRBV11-2 to TRBJ2-2; D unresolved. The germline V gene has CDR1 SGHAT and CDR2 FQNNGV. V dropped 3 bases and J dropped 0 bases, with 5 bases sitting between them. The length of the CDR3 is 14 residues. The CDR3 DNA sequence: TGTGCCAGCAGCTTGACACCGAACACCGGGGAGCTGTTTTTT. Translation: CASSLTPNTGELFF.

The CDR3 here is CASSLGPNSGANVLTF. In nucleotides, the CDR3 is TGCGCCAGCAGCTTGGGACCGAACTCTGGGGCCAACGTCCTGACTTTC. The chain combines TRBV5-1 with TRBJ2-6, with D hard to call. The germline CDR1 and CDR2 sequences are SGHRS and YFSETQ. The CDR3 sequence is 16 residues long. Trimming took off 0 bases at V and 0 bases at J, with 7 bases between the two ends.

This chain uses TRBV7-9 with TRBJ1-1; D call uncertain. In germline, CDR1 is SEHNR, CDR2 FQNEAQ (reference sequence). Trimming left V 1 base short and J 0 bases short, with 9 bases between. The CDR3 has 15 amino acids. The chain's CDR3 is CASSLDRALNTEAFF. The CDR3, as DNA: TGTGCCAGCAGCTTAGACCGTGCTTTGAACACTGAAGCTTTCTTT.

This clone has a handful of counts. The chain is built from TRBV4-2 and TRBJ1-6, with D perhaps TRBD1 (6 bases). Germline assignment: CDR1 LGHNA and CDR2 YNFKEQ. This CDR3 is built from 15 residues. Trimming stripped 2 bases from V and 7 bases from J, with 12 bases between. The DNA of the CDR3 is TGTGCCAGCAGCCAAATGGGGAGGGGGAATTCACCCCTCCACTTT. Protein product: CASSQMGRGNSPLHF.

This chain links TRBV6-5 with TRBJ1-2; no clear D gene. This CDR3 is built from 13 residues. Trimming took off 2 bases at V and 5 bases at J, with 9 bases between the two ends. Looked up from germline, CDR1 is MNHEY and CDR2 is SVGAGI. The CDR3, as DNA: TGTGCCAGCAGTTACAATCCAGATTATGGCTACACCTTC. This encodes CASSYNPDYGYTF.

The chain has TRBV5-4 and TRBJ2-7; TRBD2 agrees at 8 bases. After removal of 2 bases from V and 2 bases from J, the junction contained 6 bases not matched to a gene. The CDR3 runs 15 residues. Germline V gene data show CDR1 as SGHNT and CDR2 as YYREEE (reference sequence). The CDR3 region has the DNA TGTGCCAGCAGCTTCGGGGGGGGCCTAACCTACGAGCAGTACTTC. Translation gives CASSFGGGLTYEQYF.

This clone showed up just a few times. CDR3 loop: CASSLEWTPVEAFF. DNA of the CDR3: TGTGCCAGCAGCTTAGAATGGACACCGGTTGAAGCTTTCTTT. V and J are TRBV7-2 and TRBJ1-1, with D possibly matching TRBD1 (5 bases). The CDR3 loop spans 14 amino acids. The ends were cut back, 1 base at V and 7 bases at J, with 13 bases in the middle. CDR1 and CDR2 (germline): SGHTA, FQGNSA.

V gene TRBV7-9 combines with J gene TRBJ1-2, with D perhaps matching TRBD1 (5 bases). V lost 0 bases and J lost 5, with 13 bases in between. Germline CDR1 reads SEHNR; CDR2 reads FQNEAQ (reference sequence). There are 15 residues in the CDR3. The CDR3 is CASSLASSGKYGYTF. In DNA, the CDR3 is TGTGCCAGCAGCTTAGCGTCGTCAGGGAAGTATGGCTACACCTTC. Using reference TRBV7-9 and TRBJ1-2 for the parts outside the CDR3, the full variable domain is DTGVSQNPRHKITKRGQNVTFRCDPISEHNRLYWYRQTLGQGPEFLTYFQNEAQLEKSRLLSDRFSAERPKGSFSTLEIQRTEQGDSAMYLCASSLASSGKYGYTFGSGTRLTVV.

The gene calls are TRBV18 and TRBJ1-5; TRBD1 aligns across 8 bases. The CDR3 extends over 17 amino acids. V gave up 1 base and J gave up 7 bases; unmatched junction bases: 12. Germline loops: CDR1 KGHSH, CDR2 LQKENI. CDR3 residues: CASSPRQGADGKQPQHF. CDR3 DNA: TGTGCCAGCTCACCACGCCAGGGGGCCGACGGAAAACAGCCCCAGCATTTT.